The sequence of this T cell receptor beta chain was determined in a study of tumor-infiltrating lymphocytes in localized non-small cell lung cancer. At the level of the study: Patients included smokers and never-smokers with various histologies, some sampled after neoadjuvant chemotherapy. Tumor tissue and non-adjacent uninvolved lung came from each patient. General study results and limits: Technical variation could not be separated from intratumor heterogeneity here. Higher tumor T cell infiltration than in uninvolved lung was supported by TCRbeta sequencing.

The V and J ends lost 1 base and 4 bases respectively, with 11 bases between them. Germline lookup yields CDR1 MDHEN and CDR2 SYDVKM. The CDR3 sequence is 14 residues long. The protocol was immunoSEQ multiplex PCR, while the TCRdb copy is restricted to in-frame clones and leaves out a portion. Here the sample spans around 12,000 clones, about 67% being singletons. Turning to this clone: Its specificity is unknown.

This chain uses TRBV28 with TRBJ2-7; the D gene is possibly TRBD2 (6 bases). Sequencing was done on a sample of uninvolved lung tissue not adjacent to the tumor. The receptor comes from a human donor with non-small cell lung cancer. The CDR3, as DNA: TGTGCCAGCAGTTTATACCGGGAGAAATACGAGCAGTACTTC. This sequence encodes CASSLYREKYEQYF.